These 2 T cell receptor beta chains share one sample of origin, sequenced in a study of sequential checkpoint blockade in melanoma. Using immunoSEQ multiplex PCR, the repertoire was profiled, and TCRdb retains in-frame clones only, with some absent. Of nearly 2,000 clones listed, 50% to 65% were seen once; the top ten hold about 25%. Indicated treatment: randomized to nivolumab then ipilimumab (arm A) or the reverse (arm B). The sequences come from CD8+ T cells sorted from blood (inferred from file names), collected from a patient given nivolumab and ipilimumab in sequence. The receptors originated from a human patient with melanoma. Some clones in this sample may be carry-over from other donors' samples.

V usage is TRBV4-1 and J usage is TRBJ2-3, with 7 nucleotides matching TRBD1. The CDR3 covers 15 residues. The J segment lost 4 bases and the V segment lost 1 base, leaving 5 bases of the junction unmatched. Germline V gene lookup returns CDR1 MGHRA and CDR2 YSYEKL. CDR3 loop: CASSQGGTGADTQYF. The CDR3 nucleotides are TGCGCCAGCAGCCAAGGAGGTACAGGGGCAGATACGCAGTATTTT.

The rearrangement uses TRBV2 and TRBJ1-5, with D perhaps matching TRBD1 (6 bases). V lost 4 bases to trimming and J lost 6 bases, with 16 bases between them. Looked up from germline, CDR1 is SNHLY and CDR2 is FYNNEI. The length of the CDR3 is 15 residues. CDR3 amino acids: CASSGGRQGRQPQHF. DNA for the CDR3: TGTGCCAGCAGTGGGGGGCGGCAGGGGCGTCAGCCCCAGCATTTT.